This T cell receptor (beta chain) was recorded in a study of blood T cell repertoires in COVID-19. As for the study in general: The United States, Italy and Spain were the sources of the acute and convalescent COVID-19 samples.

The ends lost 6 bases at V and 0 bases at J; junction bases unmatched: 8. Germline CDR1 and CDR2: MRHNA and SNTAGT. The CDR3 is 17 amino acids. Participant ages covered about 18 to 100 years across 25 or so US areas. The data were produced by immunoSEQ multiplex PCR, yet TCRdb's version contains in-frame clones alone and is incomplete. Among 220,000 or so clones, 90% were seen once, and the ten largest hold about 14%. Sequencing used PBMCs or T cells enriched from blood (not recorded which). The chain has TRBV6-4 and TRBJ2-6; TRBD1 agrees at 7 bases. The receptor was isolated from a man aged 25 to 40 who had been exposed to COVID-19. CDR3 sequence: CASSETGAHSGANVLTF. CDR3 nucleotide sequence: TGTGCCAGCAGCGAAACAGGGGCCCACTCTGGGGCCAACGTCCTGACTTTC.